The rows below give T cell receptor beta chains drawn from one sample of a study of blood T cell repertoires in COVID-19. The repertoire was sequenced with immunoSEQ multiplex PCR; TCRdb's copy has only in-frame clones and lacks some. The sample includes more than 80,000 clones, 65% to 90% seen only once; the top ten take more than 1.5%. The sample comprised peripheral blood. The receptors originated from an elderly man with acute or convalescent COVID-19. Each CDR3 is given with its conserved first and last residue. A D gene is named only where the DNA matches it firmly. Size tells how often a clone was seen (once, few, many) or the class of an expanded clone, and some rows leave it out.

J gene,clone size,D gene,V gene,CDR3 DNA,CDR3 protein
TRBJ2-1,-,TRBD2,TRBV5-4,TGTGCCAGCAGGGAGGGGGTAGCGGGAGTAAACAATGAGCAGTTCTTC,CASREGVAGVNNEQFF
TRBJ1-2,-,-,TRBV28,TGTGCCAGCACTCTTGCTAACTATGGCTACACCTTC,CASTLANYGYTF
TRBJ1-2,-,TRBD1,TRBV3-1/TRBV3-2,TGTGCCAGCAGCCAAGTAACAGGGGCTAATGGCTACACCTTC,CASSQVTGANGYTF
TRBJ2-2,-,-,TRBV7-3,TGTGCCAGCAGCTTATTAGGGGGAAGGAACACCGGGGAGCTGTTTTTT,CASSLLGGRNTGELFF
TRBJ1-6,-,-,TRBV6-4,TGTGCCAGCAGAGAAGACTCGGGGTATAATTCACCCCTCCACTTT,CASREDSGYNSPLHF
TRBJ2-3,-,TRBD2,TRBV4-3,TGCGCCAGCAGCCAAGAACCCCGGACTAGCAGGAGTTTT,CASSQEPRTSRSF
TRBJ2-7,-,-,TRBV11-2,TGTGCCAGCAGCTTCGCGGAGAACTACGAGCAGTACTTC,CASSFAENYEQYF
TRBJ1-4,-,-,TRBV3-1/TRBV3-2,TGTGCCAGCAGCCCTAGGGGTGAAAAACTGTTTTTT,CASSPRGEKLFF
TRBJ2-5,-,-,TRBV27,TGTGCCAGCACCTCCCAGGGGGGTGTGGAGACCCAGTACTTC,CASTSQGGVETQYF
TRBJ2-1,few,-,TRBV14,TGTGCCAGCAGCCAAGGCGGGATTGACATATACAATGAGCAGTTCTTC,CASSQGGIDIYNEQFF
TRBJ1-2,-,-,TRBV7-2,TGTGCCAGCAGCTTCCCCGTGAGCTATGGCTACACCTTC,CASSFPVSYGYTF
TRBJ1-3,-,-,TRBV14,TGTGCCAGCAGCCAAGAAACCAGGGCCGGAAACACCATATATTTT,CASSQETRAGNTIYF
TRBJ2-1,-,-,TRBV29-1,TGCAGCGCTGATAGGACTGGCAATGAGCAGTTCTTC,CSADRTGNEQFF
TRBJ1-1,few,-,TRBV7-2,TGTGCCAGCAGCCCGTTCCCTCAGGGGCGCACTGAAGCTTTCTTT,CASSPFPQGRTEAFF
TRBJ2-1,-,TRBD2,TRBV19,TGTGCCAGTAGTATAGCTAGCGGGATAAGCAATGAGCAGTTCTTC,CASSIASGISNEQFF
TRBJ2-1,-,TRBD1,TRBV19,TGTGCCAGTAGGGTTAATAGGGGGCAGAGTTCCTACAATGAGCAGTTCTTC,CASRVNRGQSSYNEQFF
TRBJ2-2,few,-,TRBV19,TGTGCCAGTAGTCGATACGCGGTGAACACCGGGGAGCTGTTTTTT,CASSRYAVNTGELFF
TRBJ2-1,-,-,TRBV5-4,TGTGCCAGCAGCATGACTAGTCAGCTGGAGCAGTTCTTC,CASSMTSQLEQFF
TRBJ2-1,-,-,TRBV6-5,TGTGCCAGCACCCCGGTGGGGGGTTCTTACAATGAGCAGTTCTTC,CASTPVGGSYNEQFF
TRBJ2-3,-,-,TRBV27,TGTGCCAGCAGTTTTCGGGAAAGAGATACGCAGTATTTT,CASSFRERDTQYF
TRBJ1-5,-,-,TRBV19,TGTGCCAGCGCGGGAGGAGGGAGTCAGCCCCAGCATTTT,CASAGGGSQPQHF
TRBJ2-1,once,TRBD2,TRBV6-6,TGTGCCAGCAGTTACCCCCTAGCGGGAGGGTACAATGAGCAGTTCTTC,CASSYPLAGGYNEQFF
TRBJ2-1,-,TRBD2,TRBV5-1,TGCGCCAGCAGCCTGGTGGGGCTAGCGGGAGACAATGAGCAGTTCTTC,CASSLVGLAGDNEQFF
TRBJ2-7,-,TRBD2,TRBV24-1,TGTGCCACCAGTGACTCTACTAGCGCCAGCTCCTACGAGCAGTACTTC,CATSDSTSASSYEQYF
TRBJ1-6,few,-,TRBV7-8,TGTGCCAGCAGCCCCGCAAGGAGGGGTAATTCACCCCTCCACTTT,CASSPARRGNSPLHF
TRBJ1-2,-,-,TRBV10-3,TGTGCCATCAGATCTACAGGACCCGACTATGGCTACACCTTC,CAIRSTGPDYGYTF
TRBJ2-3,few,-,TRBV9,TGTGCCAGCAGCACTACAGGGATCTCAGATACGCAGTATTTT,CASSTTGISDTQYF
TRBJ2-6,-,-,TRBV7-9,TGTGCCAGCAGCTTAGCGTTGGGGGCCAGCTCTGGGGCCAACGTCCTGACTTTC,CASSLALGASSGANVLTF
TRBJ2-5,-,TRBD1,TRBV4-1,TGCGCCAGCAGCCGCGGACAGGGAGTATTAGAGACCCAGTACTTC,CASSRGQGVLETQYF
TRBJ1-1,-,-,TRBV7-9,TGTGCCAGCAGCCCCATCCGCCGGACAGCGAACACTGAAGCTTTCTTT,CASSPIRRTANTEAFF
TRBJ1-3,-,-,TRBV3-1/TRBV3-2,TGTGCCAGCAGCGAAAGGGAGGGAGGCACTGGAAACACCATATATTTT,CASSEREGGTGNTIYF
TRBJ2-3,few,-,TRBV24-1,TGTGCCACCAGTGACCCCAGGGGAAAAGATACGCAGTATTTT,CATSDPRGKDTQYF
TRBJ2-1,-,-,TRBV13,TGTGCCAGCAGCTGGCATAATGAGCAGTTCTTC,CASSWHNEQFF
TRBJ1-2,-,TRBD1,TRBV5-1,TGCGCCAGCAGCATCCTTCTGGGACAGGGGGATGGCTACACCTTC,CASSILLGQGDGYTF
TRBJ2-5,-,TRBD1,TRBV7-9,TGTGCCAGCAGCTTTCCAGGACAGGGGGCAGAGACCCAGTACTTC,CASSFPGQGAETQYF
TRBJ1-1,-,-,TRBV4-2,TGTGCCAGCAGCCAAGATCGGGGAAATACTGAAGCTTTCTTT,CASSQDRGNTEAFF
TRBJ1-1,-,-,TRBV24-1,TGTGCCACCAGTGACACCCCCAACGGGGGGAACACTGAAGCTTTCTTT,CATSDTPNGGNTEAFF
TRBJ2-6,-,TRBD1,TRBV4-1,TGCGCCAGCAGCCAAGAAACCGAGGGGGCGTCTGGGGCCAACGTCCTGACTTTC,CASSQETEGASGANVLTF
TRBJ2-2,-,-,TRBV28,TGTGCCAGCAACGGGGCGGGGAGGAACACCGGGGAGCTGTTTTTT,CASNGAGRNTGELFF
TRBJ2-4,-,TRBD2,TRBV15,TGTGCCACCAGCAGAGATCCAGGGAACGACGGACTAGCGGGACCTCAGTACTTC,CATSRDPGNDGLAGPQYF
TRBJ2-1,-,TRBD2,TRBV13,TGTGCCAGCAGCTCGGGACTAGCGGGAACTACTATCTACAATGAGCAGTTCTTC,CASSSGLAGTTIYNEQFF
TRBJ1-3,-,-,TRBV12-3/TRBV12-4,TGTGCCAGCAGTCCCCCGGGAAACACCATATATTTT,CASSPPGNTIYF
TRBJ2-7,-,TRBD1,TRBV19,TGTGCCAGTAGTGGACAGGCCAGAGGCGAGCAGTACTTC,CASSGQARGEQYF
TRBJ2-2,-,-,TRBV24-1,TGTGCCACCAGTGATCACACGGACTACACCGGGGAGCTGTTTTTT,CATSDHTDYTGELFF
TRBJ1-3,-,-,TRBV15,TGTGCCACCAGCAGAGATTACAGCGGTAGCTCTGGAAACACCATATATTTT,CATSRDYSGSSGNTIYF
TRBJ2-2,-,TRBD2,TRBV7-8,TGTGCCAGCAGCATTGGACTAGCGGGAGGTGGTACCGGGGAGCTGTTTTTT,CASSIGLAGGGTGELFF
TRBJ1-5,-,-,TRBV7-8,TGTGCCAGCAGCTTAGCCGGGGGGTGGAATCAGCCCCAGCATTTT,CASSLAGGWNQPQHF